This passage covers 31 T cell receptor beta chains from one sample sequenced in a study of blood T cell repertoires in COVID-19. Profiling relied on immunoSEQ multiplex PCR, and the TCRdb table lists in-frame clones only, not all of them. The sample carries around 60,000 clones, roughly 92% recorded once. The material sequenced was peripheral blood. These receptors were taken from a man aged 45-60 years with active COVID-19.

This sequence joins TRBV11-2 and TRBJ1-1; a weak D match, TRBD1 (6 bases). Germline V CDR1 and CDR2: SGHAT, FQNNGV. V was pared by 5 bases and J by 5 bases, with 15 bases between. The CDR3 contains 14 residues. In DNA form, the CDR3 reads TGTGCCAGCAGCGTACGCTTGGGGGCGACTGAAGCTTTCTTT. This codes for CASSVRLGATEAFF.

The CDR3 here is CASRETGATGGYTF. The CDR3 DNA reads as TGTGCCAGCAGGGAGACAGGAGCTACGGGGGGCTACACCTTC. The chain joins TRBV7-2 to TRBJ1-2, with D possibly TRBD1 on 6 matching bases. V dropped 6 bases and J dropped 8 bases, with 19 bases sitting between them. The CDR3 is 14 residues long. The V gene's germline CDR1 is SGHTA and CDR2 FQGNSA.

The chain is built from TRBV28 and TRBJ1-4, with a possible D match to TRBD1 (5 bases). Trimming removed 4 bases from V and 16 bases from J, with 16 bases in between. Germline V lookup: CDR1 MDHEN, CDR2 SYDVKM. The CDR3 consists of 12 residues. This CDR3 is CASSSTRVSPFF. The CDR3 region has the DNA TGTGCCAGCAGTTCCACCAGGGTGTCGCCGTTTTTT.

V usage is TRBV2 and J usage is TRBJ2-3; the match to TRBD2 covers 7 bases. The CDR3 consists of 15 residues. The germline V gene has CDR1 SNHLY and CDR2 FYNNEI. V dropped 7 bases and J dropped 4; count of bases not matched to a gene: 11. CDR3 bases: TGTGCCAGCACTCGTGGAAGCGGGGCGCCAGATACGCAGTATTTT. This codes for CASTRGSGAPDTQYF.

The chain combines TRBV19 with TRBJ2-3; tentative D call: TRBD2 (5 bases). Trimming left V 7 bases short and J 0 bases short, with 17 bases between. Germline loops: CDR1 LNHDA, CDR2 SQIVND (reference sequence). The CDR3 is made up of 16 amino acids. Here the CDR3 reads CASNTIHGGSTDTQYF. In DNA form, the CDR3 reads TGTGCCAGTAATACCATTCACGGCGGGAGCACAGATACGCAGTATTTT.

CDR3 region: CASSHPPRLAVPYEQYF. CDR3 nucleotide sequence: TGCGCCAGCAGTCACCCCCCTCGACTAGCGGTACCCTACGAGCAGTACTTC. The rearrangement links TRBV23-1 to TRBJ2-7, with 9 nucleotides matching TRBD2. TRBV23-1 is an ORF for which the function is uncertain. The V gene end was trimmed by 3 bases and the J gene end by 2 bases; junction bases not matched to a gene: 11. The CDR3 totals 17 residues.

The chain uses TRBV11-2 and TRBJ2-3; D not resolved. Germline CDR1 reads SGHAT; CDR2 reads FQNNGV. The CDR3 totals 13 residues. Trimming removed 1 base from V and 10 bases from J, with 12 bases in between. The CDR3 DNA reads TGTGCCAGCAGCTTAGGGGTGATTGCGGCGCAGTATTTT. Protein sequence: CASSLGVIAAQYF.

The chain links TRBV7-9 to TRBJ1-5, with unresolved D. Trimming took 5 bases from V and 0 from J, leaving 14 bases between them. The CDR3 contains 16 residues. Germline V gene data show CDR1 as SEHNR and CDR2 as FQNEAQ (reference sequence). CDR3 region: CASSRNTDYSNQPQHF. CDR3 coding DNA: TGTGCCAGCAGCCGTAACACGGACTATAGCAATCAGCCCCAGCATTTT.

This clone was recorded only once. This chain joins TRBV12-3 or TRBV12-4 and TRBJ2-5; TRBD1 agrees at 7 bases. This CDR3 is 11 amino acids long. After removal of 5 bases from V and 11 bases from J, the junction contained 5 bases not matched to a gene. The CDR3 is CASSTGQWQYF. CDR3 coding DNA: TGTGCCAGCAGTACGGGACAGTGGCAGTACTTC.

This chain connects TRBV5-4 to TRBJ2-7; 8 nucleotides line up with TRBD1. Germline V gene data show CDR1 as SGHNT and CDR2 as YYREEE (reference sequence). The trim removed 4 bases at V and 2 bases at J, leaving 8 bases unmatched. This CDR3 is 15 amino acids long. In DNA, the CDR3 is TGTGCCAGCAGCCCCCCCGGACAGGGTCCCTACGAGCAGTACTTC. Protein sequence: CASSPPGQGPYEQYF.

The CDR3 DNA sequence: TGCGCCAGCGCCTCTAGCGGGAGGAACACCGGGGAGCTGTTTTTT. This translates into CASASSGRNTGELFF. The rearrangement joins TRBV5-1 to TRBJ2-2, with 10 positions matching TRBD2. Germline CDR1 reads SGHRS; CDR2 reads YFSETQ. With V trimmed by 7 bases and J by 1 base, 4 bases remained unmatched. This CDR3 spans 15 amino acids.

The rearrangement links TRBV28 to TRBJ2-7; D is perhaps TRBD2 (5 bases). V lost 8 bases and J lost 2, with 7 bases in between. CDR3 length: 11 residues. Germline V gene data show CDR1 as MDHEN and CDR2 as SYDVKM. The CDR3 sequence is CASHGAYEQYF. The CDR3 coding sequence is TGTGCCAGCCACGGGGCCTACGAGCAGTACTTC.

This clone appeared once. The rearrangement links TRBV5-1 to TRBJ2-3, with D perhaps matching TRBD2 (5 bases). Germline loops: CDR1 SGHRS, CDR2 YFSETQ. CDR3 size: 13 residues. V gave up 7 bases and J gave up 0 bases, with 9 bases separating them. DNA for the CDR3: TGCGCCAGCGCTCGGAGGAGCACAGATACGCAGTATTTT. This codes for CASARRSTDTQYF.

The V and J genes are TRBV3-1 (or the pseudogene TRBV3-2) and TRBJ2-1; a weak D match, TRBD2 (7 bases). The CDR3 is 14 amino acids. Trimming shortened V by 6 bases and J by 3 bases, and 12 bases separated the two germline ends. CDR1 is LGHDT and CDR2 is YNNKEL in the germline V gene (reference sequence). This chain's CDR3 is CASREGGYYNEQFF. The CDR3 coding sequence is TGTGCCAGCAGAGAGGGGGGGTACTACAATGAGCAGTTCTTC.

The chain joins TRBV28 to TRBJ2-2; D may be TRBD1 (6 bases). The CDR3 length is 13 residues. Trimming took 8 bases from V and 4 from J, leaving 11 bases between them. The germline V gene has CDR1 MDHEN and CDR2 SYDVKM. The CDR3 loop is CASGGQPTGELFF. CDR3 sequence (DNA): TGTGCCAGCGGCGGACAGCCCACCGGGGAGCTGTTTTTT.

The chain uses TRBV4-3 and TRBJ2-1; TRBD2 matches 10 bases. The germline V gene encodes CDR1 LGHNA and CDR2 YSLEER. Trimming at V came to 0 bases and at J to 5 bases, leaving 7 bases not matched to a gene. The CDR3 sequence is 17 residues long. Here the CDR3 DNA reads TGCGCCAGCAGCCAAGATGGGATAGCGGGGGGTCACAATGAGCAGTTCTTC. It codes for CASSQDGIAGGHNEQFF.

This clone showed up just once. V gene TRBV3-1 (or the pseudogene TRBV3-2) combines with J gene TRBJ1-5, with TRBD1 matching 9 bases. After removal of 1 base from V and 4 bases from J, the junction contained 5 bases not matched to a gene. This CDR3 is 16 amino acids long. Germline CDR1 reads LGHDT; CDR2 reads YNNKEL (reference sequence). The CDR3 DNA is TGTGCCAGCAGCCAAGGGACAGGGGACGGGAATCAGCCCCAGCATTTT. Residues: CASSQGTGDGNQPQHF.

This chain connects TRBV7-9 to TRBJ2-1, with TRBD2 identical over 11 bases. The CDR3 consists of 16 residues. The V gene's germline CDR1 is SEHNR and CDR2 FQNEAQ (reference sequence). Trimming took 5 bases from V and 9 from J; bases not matched to a gene: 12. The CDR3 nucleotides are TGTGCCAGCAGCCTTAAAATGGGTACTAGCGGGGGTGAGCAGTTCTTC. Protein sequence: CASSLKMGTSGGEQFF.

The chain joins TRBV6-2 or TRBV6-3 to TRBJ2-7, with D possibly TRBD2 on 6 matching bases. The CDR3 has 20 amino acids. From germline, CDR1 is MNHEY and CDR2 SVGEGT. Trimming stripped 5 bases from V and 3 bases from J, with 32 bases between. The CDR3 coding sequence is TGTGCCAGCAGTCTACTGGGGCAAGGGAGTACGGAGGGGTATCTCTACGAGCAGTACTTC. Its translation is CASSLLGQGSTEGYLYEQYF.

The chain recombines TRBV28 with TRBJ1-5; D perhaps matches TRBD1 (6 bases). The germline V gene has CDR1 MDHEN and CDR2 SYDVKM. Trimming removed 6 bases from V and 6 bases from J, with 15 bases in between. CDR3 size: 14 residues. The CDR3 coding sequence is TGTGCCAGCAGGATCACAGGGTTTACTCAGCCCCAGCATTTT. Protein sequence: CASRITGFTQPQHF. The variable domain in full, completed from reference TRBV28 and TRBJ1-5, reads DVKVTQSSRYLVKRTGEKVFLECVQDMDHENMFWYRQDPGLGLRLIYFSYDVKMKEKGDIPEGYSVSREKKERFSLILESASTNQTSMYLCASRITGFTQPQHFGDGTRLSIL.

This rearrangement joins TRBV5-1 to TRBJ2-7; no firm D call. V was shortened by 1 base and J by 7 bases, with 6 bases between the two germline ends. CDR1 and CDR2 (germline): SGHRS, YFSETQ. This CDR3 has 11 amino acids. Here the CDR3 DNA reads TGCGCCAGCAGCTTGTCCCAAGAGCAGTACTTC. This sequence encodes CASSLSQEQYF. Complete variable domain (other parts from reference TRBV5-1 and TRBJ2-7): KAGVTQTPRYLIKTRGQQVTLSCSPISGHRSVSWYQQTPGQGLQFLFEYFSETQRNKGNFPGRFSGRQFSNSRSEMNVSTLELGDSALYLCASSLSQEQYFGPGTRLTVT.

The chain carries TRBV27 and TRBJ2-2; TRBD2 might be the D (5 bases). This CDR3 has 14 residues. The V end lost 6 bases, the J end lost 2 bases, and 10 bases lay between the germline ends. Germline V lookup: CDR1 MNHEY, CDR2 SMNVEV (reference sequence). In DNA, the CDR3 is TGTGCCAGCAGATGGACGGGAAACACCGGGGAGCTGTTTTTT. Translation gives CASRWTGNTGELFF.

This chain joins TRBV5-8 and TRBJ1-1; perhaps TRBD1 as D (5 bases). The germline V and J ends were trimmed by 1 base and 11 bases, with 15 bases remaining between them. This CDR3 comprises 13 residues. Germline V CDR1 and CDR2: SGHTS, YDEGEE. In DNA form, the CDR3 reads TGTGCCAGCAGCTTGCTACAGGCCCCCGGGGCTTTCTTT. Translated: CASSLLQAPGAFF. Combining the CDR3 with reference TRBV5-8 and TRBJ1-1 gives the whole variable domain EAGVTQSPTHLIKTRGQQATLRCSPISGHTSVYWYQQALGLGLQFLLWYDEGEERNRGNFPPRFSGRQFPNYSSELNVNALELEDSALYLCASSLLQAPGAFFGQGTRLTVV.

The chain couples TRBV6-4 to TRBJ1-1, with TRBD1 identical over 8 bases. This CDR3 contains 16 residues. V trimming: 5 bases; J trimming: 3 bases; junction bases outside the gene matches: 11. Germline loops: CDR1 MRHNA, CDR2 SNTAGT. Here the CDR3 reads CASSTWTGTLDTEAFF. CDR3 sequence (DNA): TGTGCCAGCAGTACATGGACAGGGACGCTTGACACTGAAGCTTTCTTT.

The J gene is TRBJ2-5, the V gene TRBV5-4; D possibly corresponds to TRBD2 (6 bases). Looked up from germline, CDR1 is SGHNT and CDR2 is YYREEE (reference sequence). The length of the CDR3 is 14 residues. Trimming removed 4 bases at V and 3 bases at J, with 13 bases between. The CDR3 region has the DNA TGTGCCAGCAGCGGAGTAGGAGGGGAAGAGACCCAGTACTTC. Translated, it gives CASSGVGGEETQYF.

V gene TRBV7-9 combines with J gene TRBJ1-1; no clear D gene. CDR3 length: 14 residues. V lost 7 bases, J lost 4 bases, and 16 bases lay in between. Germline assignment: CDR1 SEHNR and CDR2 FQNEAQ (reference sequence). CDR3 sequence (DNA): TGTGCCAGCAACGGAGTGAAATCGGGCACTGAAGCTTTCTTT. This encodes CASNGVKSGTEAFF.

This rearrangement joins TRBV18 to TRBJ2-3, with unresolved D. Trimming left V 1 base short and J 0 bases short, with 5 bases between. Per germline, CDR1 KGHSH and CDR2 LQKENI. This CDR3 comprises 14 residues. The CDR3 bases are TGTGCCAGCTCACCACTTAGTAGCACAGATACGCAGTATTTT. Amino acids: CASSPLSSTDTQYF.

The rearrangement links TRBV13 to TRBJ2-7; 7 bases fit TRBD2. V gave up 0 bases and J gave up 3 bases; unmatched junction bases: 5. Germline V gives CDR1 PRHDT, CDR2 FYEKMQ (reference sequence). CDR3 length equals 15 residues. CDR3 coding DNA: TGTGCCAGCAGCTTAGGAGCGGGGAGGGACTACGAGCAGTACTTC. Translated, it gives CASSLGAGRDYEQYF.

V is TRBV19 and J is TRBJ2-7, with 8 bases fitting TRBD1. In germline, CDR1 is LNHDA, CDR2 SQIVND (reference sequence). V lost 3 bases, J lost 5 bases, and 0 bases stayed unmatched. The CDR3 runs 12 residues. The CDR3 loop is CASSMTGDEQYF. The CDR3 DNA follows: TGTGCCAGTAGTATGACAGGGGACGAGCAGTACTTC. Drawing the rest from reference TRBV19 and TRBJ2-7, the complete variable domain is DGGITQSPKYLFRKEGQNVTLSCEQNLNHDAMYWYRQDPGQGLRLIYYSQIVNDFQKGDIAEGYSVSREKKESFPLTVTSAQKNPTAFYLCASSMTGDEQYFGPGTRLTVT.

This clone was observed a few times. This chain connects TRBV6-5 to TRBJ1-2; perhaps TRBD1 as D (5 bases). V lost 5 bases, J lost 4 bases, and 14 bases lay in between. The CDR3 loop spans 14 amino acids. The germline V gene encodes CDR1 MNHEY and CDR2 SVGAGI. The CDR3 DNA is TGTGCCAGCAGTCATCCTGGACAAATCTATGGCTACACCTTC. Its translation is CASSHPGQIYGYTF.

The rearrangement links TRBV5-1 to TRBJ2-7; 9 bases line up with TRBD1. The CDR3 runs 15 residues. With V trimmed by 4 bases and J by 6 bases, 11 bases remained unmatched. The germline CDR1 and CDR2 sequences are SGHRS and YFSETQ. The CDR3 sequence: CASSLGQGKPSEQYF. CDR3 sequence (DNA): TGCGCCAGCAGCCTAGGACAGGGGAAGCCCTCCGAGCAGTACTTC. Supplemented by reference TRBV5-1 and TRBJ2-7, the full variable domain reads KAGVTQTPRYLIKTRGQQVTLSCSPISGHRSVSWYQQTPGQGLQFLFEYFSETQRNKGNFPGRFSGRQFSNSRSEMNVSTLELGDSALYLCASSLGQGKPSEQYFGPGTRLTVT.